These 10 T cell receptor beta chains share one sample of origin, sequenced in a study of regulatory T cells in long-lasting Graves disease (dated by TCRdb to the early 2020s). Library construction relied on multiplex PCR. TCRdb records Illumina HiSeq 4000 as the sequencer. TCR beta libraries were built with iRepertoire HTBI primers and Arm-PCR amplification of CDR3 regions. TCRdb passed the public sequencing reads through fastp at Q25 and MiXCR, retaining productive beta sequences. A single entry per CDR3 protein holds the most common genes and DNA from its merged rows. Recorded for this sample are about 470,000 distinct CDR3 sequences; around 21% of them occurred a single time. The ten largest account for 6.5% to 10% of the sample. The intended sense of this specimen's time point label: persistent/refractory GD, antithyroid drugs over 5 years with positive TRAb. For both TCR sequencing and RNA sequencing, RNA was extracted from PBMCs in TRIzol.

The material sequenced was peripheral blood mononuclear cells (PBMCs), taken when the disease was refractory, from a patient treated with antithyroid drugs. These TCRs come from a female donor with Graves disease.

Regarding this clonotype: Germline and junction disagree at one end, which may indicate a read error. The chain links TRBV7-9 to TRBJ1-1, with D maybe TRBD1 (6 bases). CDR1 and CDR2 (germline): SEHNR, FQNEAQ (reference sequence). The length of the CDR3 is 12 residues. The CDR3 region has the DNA TGTGCCAGCAGCCCCGGGGACACTGAAGCTCTCTTT. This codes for CASSPGDTEALF.

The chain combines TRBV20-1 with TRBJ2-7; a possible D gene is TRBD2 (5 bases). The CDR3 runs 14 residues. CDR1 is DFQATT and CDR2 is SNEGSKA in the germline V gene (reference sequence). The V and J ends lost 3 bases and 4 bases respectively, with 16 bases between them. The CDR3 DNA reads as TGCAGTGCTAGGGGTCAGGTTTCGGGGTACGAGCAGTACTTC. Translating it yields CSARGQVSGYEQYF.

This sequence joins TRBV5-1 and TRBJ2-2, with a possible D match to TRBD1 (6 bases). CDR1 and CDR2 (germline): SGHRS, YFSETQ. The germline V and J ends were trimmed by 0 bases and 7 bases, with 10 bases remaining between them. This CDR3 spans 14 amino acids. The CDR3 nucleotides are TGCGCCAGCAGCTTGGAGGACAGCTTCGGGGAGCTGTTTTTT. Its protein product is CASSLEDSFGELFF. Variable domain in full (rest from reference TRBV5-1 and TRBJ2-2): KAGVTQTPRYLIKTRGQQVTLSCSPISGHRSVSWYQQTPGQGLQFLFEYFSETQRNKGNFPGRFSGRQFSNSRSEMNVSTLELGDSALYLCASSLEDSFGELFFGEGSRLTVL.

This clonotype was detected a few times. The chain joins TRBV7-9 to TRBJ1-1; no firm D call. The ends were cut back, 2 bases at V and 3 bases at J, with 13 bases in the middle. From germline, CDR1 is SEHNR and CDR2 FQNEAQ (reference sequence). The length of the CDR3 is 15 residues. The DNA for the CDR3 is TGTGCCAGCAGCTTATCTTTCGGTAAACACACTGAAGCTTTCTTT. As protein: CASSLSFGKHTEAFF.

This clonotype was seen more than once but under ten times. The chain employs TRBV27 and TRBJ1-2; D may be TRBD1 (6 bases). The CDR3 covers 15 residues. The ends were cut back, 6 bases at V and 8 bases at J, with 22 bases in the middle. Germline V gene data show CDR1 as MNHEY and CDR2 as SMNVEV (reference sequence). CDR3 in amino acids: CASRGLGSGGAGYTF. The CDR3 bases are TGTGCCAGCAGAGGGTTGGGGTCGGGGGGCGCAGGCTACACCTTC.

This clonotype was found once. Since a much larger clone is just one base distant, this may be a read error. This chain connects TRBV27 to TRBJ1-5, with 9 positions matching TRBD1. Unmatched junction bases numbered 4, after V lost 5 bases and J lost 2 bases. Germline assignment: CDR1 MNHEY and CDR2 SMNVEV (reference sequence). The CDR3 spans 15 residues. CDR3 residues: CASSEGTGCNQPQHF. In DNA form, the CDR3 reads TGTGCCAGCAGTGAGGGGACAGGGTGCAATCAGCCCCAGCATTTT.

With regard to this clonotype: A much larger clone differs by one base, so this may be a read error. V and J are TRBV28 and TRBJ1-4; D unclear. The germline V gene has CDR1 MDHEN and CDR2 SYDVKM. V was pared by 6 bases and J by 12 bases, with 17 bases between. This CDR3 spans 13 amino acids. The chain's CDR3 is CASSSSKWGELFF. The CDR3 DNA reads TGTGCCAGCAGCTCCTCTAAATGGGGAGAACTGTTTTTT. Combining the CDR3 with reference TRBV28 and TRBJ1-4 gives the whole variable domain DVKVTQSSRYLVKRTGEKVFLECVQDMDHENMFWYRQDPGLGLRLIYFSYDVKMKEKGDIPEGYSVSREKKERFSLILESASTNQTSMYLCASSSSKWGELFFGSGTQLSVL.

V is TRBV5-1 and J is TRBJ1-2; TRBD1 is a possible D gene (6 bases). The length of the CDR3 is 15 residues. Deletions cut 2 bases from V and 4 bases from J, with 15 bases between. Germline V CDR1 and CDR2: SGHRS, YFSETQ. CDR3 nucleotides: TGCGCCAGCAGCTTTAGGGCAGGGGCCGCCTATGGCTACACCTTC. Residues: CASSFRAGAAYGYTF.

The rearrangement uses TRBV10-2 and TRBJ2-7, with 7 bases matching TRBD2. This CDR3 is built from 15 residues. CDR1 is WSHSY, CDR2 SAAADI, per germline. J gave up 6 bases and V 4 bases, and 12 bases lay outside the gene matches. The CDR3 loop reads CASSGEGTLLGEQYF. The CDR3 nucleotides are TGCGCCAGCAGTGGGGAGGGAACCCTACTAGGCGAGCAGTACTTC.

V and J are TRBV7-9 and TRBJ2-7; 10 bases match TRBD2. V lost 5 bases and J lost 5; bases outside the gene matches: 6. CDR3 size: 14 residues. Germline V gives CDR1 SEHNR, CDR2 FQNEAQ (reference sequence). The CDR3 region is CASSVSGRADEQYF. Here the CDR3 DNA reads TGTGCCAGCAGCGTCAGCGGGAGGGCCGACGAGCAGTACTTC.